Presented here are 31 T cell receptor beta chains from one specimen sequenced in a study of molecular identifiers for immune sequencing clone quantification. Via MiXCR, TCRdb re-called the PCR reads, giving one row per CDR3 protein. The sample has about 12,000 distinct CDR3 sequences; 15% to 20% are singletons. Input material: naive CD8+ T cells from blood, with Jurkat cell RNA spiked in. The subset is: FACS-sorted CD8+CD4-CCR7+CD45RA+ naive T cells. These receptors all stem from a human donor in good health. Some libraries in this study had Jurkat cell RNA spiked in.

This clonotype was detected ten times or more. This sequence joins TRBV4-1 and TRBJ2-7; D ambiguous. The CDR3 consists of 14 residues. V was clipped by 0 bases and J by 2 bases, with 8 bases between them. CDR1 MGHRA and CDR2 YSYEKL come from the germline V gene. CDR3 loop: CASSQEARTYEQYF. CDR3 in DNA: TGCGCCAGCAGCCAAGAGGCCAGGACCTACGAGCAGTACTTC.

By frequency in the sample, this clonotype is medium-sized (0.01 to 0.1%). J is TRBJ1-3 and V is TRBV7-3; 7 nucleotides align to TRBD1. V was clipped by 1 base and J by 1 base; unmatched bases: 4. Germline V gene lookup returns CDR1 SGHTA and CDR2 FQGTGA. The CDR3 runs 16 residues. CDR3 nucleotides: TGTGCCAGCAGCTTAATTGCAGGGGGATCTGGAAACACCATATATTTT. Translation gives CASSLIAGGSGNTIYF.

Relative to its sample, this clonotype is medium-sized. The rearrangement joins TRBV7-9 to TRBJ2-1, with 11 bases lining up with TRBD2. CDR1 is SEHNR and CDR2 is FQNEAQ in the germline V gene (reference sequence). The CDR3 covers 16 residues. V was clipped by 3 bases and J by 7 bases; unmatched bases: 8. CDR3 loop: CASSFLAGGPINEQFF. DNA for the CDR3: TGTGCCAGCAGCTTTTTAGCGGGAGGGCCTATAAATGAGCAGTTCTTC.

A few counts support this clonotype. Here the CDR3 DNA reads TGTGCCAGCAGTTCGGGGACAGGGAGCAATCAGCCCCAGCATTTT. Its translation: CASSSGTGSNQPQHF. The rearrangement uses TRBV25-1 and TRBJ1-5; 9 positions agree with TRBD1. J gave up 1 base and V 5 bases, and 3 bases lay outside the gene matches. This CDR3 spans 15 amino acids. Germline V lookup: CDR1 MGHDK, CDR2 SYGVNS. The entire variable domain, with the rest obtained from reference TRBV25-1 and TRBJ1-5, is as follows: EADIYQTPRYLVIGTGKKITLECSQTMGHDKMYWYQQDPGMELHLIHYSYGVNSTEKGDLSSESTVSRIRTEHFPLTLESARPSHTSQYLCASSSGTGSNQPQHFGDGTRLSIL.

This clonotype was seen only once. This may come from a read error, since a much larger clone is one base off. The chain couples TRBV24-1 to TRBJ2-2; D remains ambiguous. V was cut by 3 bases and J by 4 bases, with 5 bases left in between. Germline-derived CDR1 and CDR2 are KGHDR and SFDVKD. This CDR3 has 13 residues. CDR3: CATSDLGTGELFF. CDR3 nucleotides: TGTGCCACCAGTGATCTTGGCACCGGGGAGCTGTTTTTT.

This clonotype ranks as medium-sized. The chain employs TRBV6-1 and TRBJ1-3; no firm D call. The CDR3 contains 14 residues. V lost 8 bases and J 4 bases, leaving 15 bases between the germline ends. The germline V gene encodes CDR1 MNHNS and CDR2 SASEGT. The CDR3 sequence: CASFQERLGNTIYF. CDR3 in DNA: TGTGCCAGCTTTCAGGAGCGACTCGGAAACACCATATATTTT.

CDR3 residues: CSASAAGRWGQYF. The CDR3 DNA follows: TGCAGTGCTAGCGCGGCGGGGAGGTGGGGGCAGTACTTC. V usage is TRBV20-1 and J usage is TRBJ2-7; D possibly corresponds to TRBD2 (6 bases). There are 13 residues in the CDR3. Germline CDR1 DFQATT, CDR2 SNEGSKA (reference sequence). Trimming took 3 bases from V and 9 from J, leaving 18 bases between them.

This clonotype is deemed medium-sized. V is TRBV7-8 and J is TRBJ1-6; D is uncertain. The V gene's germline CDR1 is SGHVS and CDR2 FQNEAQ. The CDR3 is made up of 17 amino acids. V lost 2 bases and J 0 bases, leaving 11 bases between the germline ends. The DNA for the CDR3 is TGTGCCAGCAGCTTAACCCGTTGGCCCTCCTATAATTCACCCCTCCACTTT. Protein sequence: CASSLTRWPSYNSPLHF.

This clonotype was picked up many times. The CDR3, as DNA: TGTGCCAGCACCTATCTCGGGGGGGGCACAGATACGCAGTATTTT. It specifies CASTYLGGGTDTQYF. This rearrangement joins TRBV11-3 to TRBJ2-3, with 8 positions matching TRBD2. The CDR3 length is 15 residues. V lost 7 bases to trimming and J lost 1 base; unmatched junction nucleotides: 7. CDR1 is SGHNT, CDR2 YENEEA, per germline.

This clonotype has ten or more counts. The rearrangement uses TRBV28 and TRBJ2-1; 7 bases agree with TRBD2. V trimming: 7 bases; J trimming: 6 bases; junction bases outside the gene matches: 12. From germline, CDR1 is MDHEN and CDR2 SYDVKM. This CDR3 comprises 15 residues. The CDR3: CASIGRPNPTNEQFF. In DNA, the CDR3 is TGTGCCAGCATCGGGAGGCCCAACCCAACCAATGAGCAGTTCTTC.

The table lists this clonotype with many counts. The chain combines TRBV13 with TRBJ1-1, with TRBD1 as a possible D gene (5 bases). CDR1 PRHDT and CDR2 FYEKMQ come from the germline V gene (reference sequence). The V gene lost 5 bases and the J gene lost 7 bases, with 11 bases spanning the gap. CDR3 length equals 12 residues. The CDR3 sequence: CASSPRAGEAFF. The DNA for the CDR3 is TGTGCCAGCAGCCCCAGGGCTGGTGAAGCTTTCTTT.

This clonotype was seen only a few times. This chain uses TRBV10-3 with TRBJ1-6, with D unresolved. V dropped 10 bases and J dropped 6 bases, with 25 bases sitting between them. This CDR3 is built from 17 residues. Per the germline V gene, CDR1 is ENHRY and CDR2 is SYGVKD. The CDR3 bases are TGTGCCACCGAGAACCTACAGCCTGGGATGGGTAATTCACCCCTCCACTTT. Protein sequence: CATENLQPGMGNSPLHF.

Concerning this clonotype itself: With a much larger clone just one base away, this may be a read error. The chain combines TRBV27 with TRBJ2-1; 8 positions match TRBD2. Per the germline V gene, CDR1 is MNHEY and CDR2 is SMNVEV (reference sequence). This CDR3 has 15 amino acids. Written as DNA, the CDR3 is TGTGCCAGCAGTCTCCCGGGACTAGGGTACAGTGAGCAGTTCTTC. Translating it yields CASSLPGLGYSEQFF.

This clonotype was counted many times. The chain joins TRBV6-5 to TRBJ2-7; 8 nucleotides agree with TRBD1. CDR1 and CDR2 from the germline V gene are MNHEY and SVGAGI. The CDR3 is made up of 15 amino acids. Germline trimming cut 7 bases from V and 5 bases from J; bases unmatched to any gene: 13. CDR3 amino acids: CASTISRTGKDEQYF. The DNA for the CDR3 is TGTGCCAGCACCATTTCGAGGACAGGGAAGGACGAGCAGTACTTC.

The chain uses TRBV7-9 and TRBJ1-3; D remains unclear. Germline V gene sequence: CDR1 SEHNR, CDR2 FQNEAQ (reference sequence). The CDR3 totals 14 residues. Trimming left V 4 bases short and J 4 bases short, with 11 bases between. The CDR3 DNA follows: TGTGCCAGCAGCTCCGTAATTGAGGGAAACACCATATATTTT. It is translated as CASSSVIEGNTIYF.

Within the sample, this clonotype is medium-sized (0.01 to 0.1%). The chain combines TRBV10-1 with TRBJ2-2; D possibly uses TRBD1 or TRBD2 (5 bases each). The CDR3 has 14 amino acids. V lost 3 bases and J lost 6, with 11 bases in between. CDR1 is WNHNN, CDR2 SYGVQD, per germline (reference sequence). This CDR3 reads CASSELRGAGELFF. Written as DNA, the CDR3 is TGCGCCAGCAGTGAATTAAGGGGAGCCGGGGAGCTGTTTTTT.

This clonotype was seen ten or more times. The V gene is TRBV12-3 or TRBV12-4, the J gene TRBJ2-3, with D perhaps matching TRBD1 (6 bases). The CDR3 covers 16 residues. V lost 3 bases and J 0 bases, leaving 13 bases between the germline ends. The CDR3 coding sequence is TGTGCCAGCAGTTTTCGGGACACCTTAAGCACAGATACGCAGTATTTT. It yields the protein CASSFRDTLSTDTQYF.

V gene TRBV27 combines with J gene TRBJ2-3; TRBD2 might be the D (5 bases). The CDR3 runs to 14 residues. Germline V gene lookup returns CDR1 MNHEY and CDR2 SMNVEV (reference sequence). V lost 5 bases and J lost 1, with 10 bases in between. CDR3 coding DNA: TGTGCCAGCAGTCCGTGGGGAGGCACAGATACGCAGTATTTT. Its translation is CASSPWGGTDTQYF.

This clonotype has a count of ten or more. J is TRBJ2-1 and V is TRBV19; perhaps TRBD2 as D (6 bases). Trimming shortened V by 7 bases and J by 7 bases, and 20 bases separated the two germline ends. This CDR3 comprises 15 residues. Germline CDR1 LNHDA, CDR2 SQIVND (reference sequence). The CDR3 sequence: CASMPYGTAGNEQFF. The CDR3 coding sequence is TGTGCCAGTATGCCCTACGGGACTGCGGGGAATGAGCAGTTCTTC.

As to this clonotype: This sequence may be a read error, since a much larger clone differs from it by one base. CDR3 region: CASSIPWVENTGELLF. DNA for the CDR3: TGTGCCAGTAGTATTCCGTGGGTAGAGAACACCGGGGAGCTGCTTTTT. The chain recombines TRBV19 with TRBJ2-2, with D possibly TRBD2 on 5 matching bases. Germline V gives CDR1 LNHDA, CDR2 SQIVND (reference sequence). This CDR3 contains 16 residues.

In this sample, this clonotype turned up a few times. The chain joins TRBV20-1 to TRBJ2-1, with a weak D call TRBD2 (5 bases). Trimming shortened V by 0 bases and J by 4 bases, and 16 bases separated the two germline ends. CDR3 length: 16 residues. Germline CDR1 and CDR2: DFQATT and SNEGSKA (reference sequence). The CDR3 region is CSARDPGGSLYNEQFF. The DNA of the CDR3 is TGCAGTGCTAGAGATCCAGGTGGGAGTTTATACAATGAGCAGTTCTTC.

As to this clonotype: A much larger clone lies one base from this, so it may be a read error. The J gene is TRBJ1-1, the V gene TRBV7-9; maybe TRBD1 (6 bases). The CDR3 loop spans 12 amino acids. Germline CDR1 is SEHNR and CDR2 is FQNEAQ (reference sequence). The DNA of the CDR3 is TGTGCCAGCAGGGACAGCGGCGCTGAAGCTTCCTTT. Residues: CASRDSGAEASF.

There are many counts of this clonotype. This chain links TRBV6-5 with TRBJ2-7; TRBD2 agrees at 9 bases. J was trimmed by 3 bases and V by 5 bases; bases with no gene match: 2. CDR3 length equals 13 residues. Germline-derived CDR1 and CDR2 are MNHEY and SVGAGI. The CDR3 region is CASSVAGVYEQYF. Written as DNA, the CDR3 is TGTGCCAGCAGTGTAGCGGGAGTCTACGAGCAGTACTTC.

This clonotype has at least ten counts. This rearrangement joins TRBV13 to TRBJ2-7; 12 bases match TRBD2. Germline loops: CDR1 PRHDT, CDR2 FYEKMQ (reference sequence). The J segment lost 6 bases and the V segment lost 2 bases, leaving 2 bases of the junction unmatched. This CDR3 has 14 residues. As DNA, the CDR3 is TGTGCCAGCAGCTTATCACTAGCGGGAGGCGAGCAGTACTTC. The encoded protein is CASSLSLAGGEQYF.

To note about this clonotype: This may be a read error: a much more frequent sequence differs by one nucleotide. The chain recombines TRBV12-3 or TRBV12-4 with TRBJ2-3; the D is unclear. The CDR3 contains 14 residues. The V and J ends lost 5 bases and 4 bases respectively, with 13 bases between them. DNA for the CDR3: TGTGCCAGCAGTCCGCCGGGCCTGCCAGATACGCAGTATTTT. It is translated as CASSPPGLPDTQYF.

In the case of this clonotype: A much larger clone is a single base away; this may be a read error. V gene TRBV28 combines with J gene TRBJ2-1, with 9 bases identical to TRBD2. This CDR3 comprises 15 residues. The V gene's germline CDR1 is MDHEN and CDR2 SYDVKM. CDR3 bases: TGTGCCAGCGGTTTAAGAGCGGGAGGTTACAATGAGCAGTTCTTC. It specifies CASGLRAGGYNEQFF.

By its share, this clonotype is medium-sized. CDR3: CASSQVAGEGDEQFF. The CDR3 coding sequence is TGCGCCAGCAGCCAAGTAGCGGGAGAGGGCGATGAGCAGTTCTTC. The genes are TRBV4-1 and TRBJ2-1; TRBD2 matches at 9 bases. This CDR3 region has 15 residues. Trimming cost V 1 base and J 8 bases; bases outside gene matches: 6. In germline, CDR1 is MGHRA, CDR2 YSYEKL.

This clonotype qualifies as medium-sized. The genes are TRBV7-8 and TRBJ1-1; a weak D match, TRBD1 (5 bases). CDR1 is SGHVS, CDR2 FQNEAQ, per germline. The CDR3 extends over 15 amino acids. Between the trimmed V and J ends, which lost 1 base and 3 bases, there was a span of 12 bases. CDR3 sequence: CASSLVSGRDTEAFF. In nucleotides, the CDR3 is TGTGCCAGCAGCTTAGTGTCAGGGAGAGACACTGAAGCTTTCTTT.

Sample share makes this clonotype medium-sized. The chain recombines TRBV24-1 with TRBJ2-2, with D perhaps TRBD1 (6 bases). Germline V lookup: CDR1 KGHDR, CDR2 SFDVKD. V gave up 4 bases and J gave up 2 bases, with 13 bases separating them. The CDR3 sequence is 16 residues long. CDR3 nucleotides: TGTGCCACCAGTGAATCCGGGACACTTAACACCGGGGAGCTGTTTTTT. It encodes CATSESGTLNTGELFF.

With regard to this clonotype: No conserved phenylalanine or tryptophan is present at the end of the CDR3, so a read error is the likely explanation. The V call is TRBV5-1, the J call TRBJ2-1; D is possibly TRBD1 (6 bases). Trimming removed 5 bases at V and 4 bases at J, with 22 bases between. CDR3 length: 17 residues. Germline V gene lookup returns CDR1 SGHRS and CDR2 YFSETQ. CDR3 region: CASSSRGGGAAYNEQFL. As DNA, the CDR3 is TGCGCCAGCAGTTCAAGAGGTGGGGGCGCGGCGTACAATGAGCAGTTCTTG.

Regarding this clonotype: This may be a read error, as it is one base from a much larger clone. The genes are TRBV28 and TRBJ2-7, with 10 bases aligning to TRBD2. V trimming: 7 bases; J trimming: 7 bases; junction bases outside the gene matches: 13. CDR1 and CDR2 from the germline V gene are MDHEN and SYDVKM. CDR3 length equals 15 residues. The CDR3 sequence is CASTAQREGLEEQYF. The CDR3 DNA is TGTGCCAGCACCGCTCAGCGGGAGGGCCTTGAGGAGCAGTACTTC.